A single TCR beta chain is shown here with its context. The antigen is not known. These data are taken from a study of T cells in Graves' hyperthyroidism and ophthalmopathy. The study's findings and limits: Blood held most thyroid clonotypes expanded above 0.001 frequency. Ophthalmopathy and stable hyperthyroidism were told apart by a 13 V-J model. With a median lead of about 6.9 months before onset, the model predicted ophthalmopathy.

Template material for amplifying TCR beta CDR3 regions consisted of RNA transcripts. A first-round RT-PCR of the TCR CDR3 used the HTBI primer set. TCRdb recomputed calls from the multiplex PCR reads with MiXCR, one row per CDR3 protein. The data show roughly 500,000 distinct CDR3 sequences, 40% to 55% seen once. Germline V gives CDR1 DFQATT, CDR2 SNEGSKA (reference sequence). This CDR3 contains 16 residues. V trimming: 6 bases; J trimming: 4 bases; junction bases outside the gene matches: 10. Lactation, pregnancy, other autoimmune disease or uncontrolled infection led to exclusion of patients. This TCR was recovered from an adult woman with Graves' disease, either hyperthyroidism or ophthalmopathy (not recorded which). The sample was peripheral blood or thyroid tissue (not recorded which). The chain joins TRBV20-1 to TRBJ2-5, with TRBD2 identical over 14 bases. The CDR3 DNA is TGCAGTGCACACGCCGGGACTAGCGGGGGAGGAGAGACCCAGTACTTC. It translates to CSAHAGTSGGGETQYF.